These T cell receptor beta chains were read from a single sample in a study of shared clonotypes between healthy human individuals. Sequenced by immunoSEQ multiplex PCR; TCRdb stores in-frame clones only, minus some. The sample comprises roughly 590,000 clones, nearly 97% of which are singletons, and 0.11% rests with the top ten. Sequenced material: naive CD8+ T cells sorted from blood. Source of these receptors: a woman in her twenties or thirties in good health. Both conserved end residues are part of each CDR3. D genes are given only for firm matches. Not every row has a clone size; where given, it reads once, few, many or a size class.

clone_size: -; j_call: TRBJ2-1; v_call: TRBV2; d_call: TRBD1; cdr3_aa: CASTYTGDISYNEQFF
clone_size: -; j_call: TRBJ2-7; v_call: TRBV10-1; d_call: TRBD2; cdr3_aa: CASSDGLATYYEQYF
clone_size: -; j_call: TRBJ1-2; v_call: TRBV27; d_call: -; cdr3_aa: CASSSSGFSYGYTF
clone_size: -; j_call: TRBJ2-1; v_call: TRBV12-5; d_call: TRBD2; cdr3_aa: CASGPRTSGRDSYNEQFF
clone_size: -; j_call: TRBJ1-1; v_call: TRBV25-1; d_call: -; cdr3_aa: CASSEVSEAFF
clone_size: once; j_call: TRBJ2-5; v_call: TRBV28; d_call: TRBD2; cdr3_aa: CASSPPGGGPGETQYF
clone_size: once; j_call: TRBJ1-1; v_call: TRBV11-2; d_call: -; cdr3_aa: CASSTTGAPMNTEAFF
clone_size: -; j_call: TRBJ2-7; v_call: TRBV13; d_call: TRBD2; cdr3_aa: CASSLEGGRYEQYF
clone_size: -; j_call: TRBJ2-1; v_call: TRBV27; d_call: TRBD1; cdr3_aa: CASSSRDRGKSSYNEQFF
clone_size: -; j_call: TRBJ1-5; v_call: TRBV27; d_call: -; cdr3_aa: CATTPGTGQPQHF
clone_size: -; j_call: TRBJ2-7; v_call: TRBV5-1; d_call: -; cdr3_aa: CASSSRYEQYF
clone_size: -; j_call: TRBJ2-3; v_call: TRBV10-1; d_call: -; cdr3_aa: CASSEGSEGWETDTQYF
clone_size: few; j_call: TRBJ1-1; v_call: TRBV9; d_call: TRBD1; cdr3_aa: CASSPGTVEAFF
clone_size: -; j_call: TRBJ2-1; v_call: TRBV28; d_call: -; cdr3_aa: CASSFGSGANNEQFF
clone_size: -; j_call: TRBJ1-1; v_call: TRBV7-8; d_call: -; cdr3_aa: CASSLRTHSRSAEAFF
clone_size: -; j_call: TRBJ2-7; v_call: TRBV30; d_call: -; cdr3_aa: CAWSVGGYEQYF
clone_size: -; j_call: TRBJ2-7; v_call: TRBV4-1; d_call: TRBD2; cdr3_aa: CASSQVDSGGYEQYF
clone_size: -; j_call: TRBJ1-1; v_call: TRBV5-1; d_call: -; cdr3_aa: CASSLVDPNTEAFF
clone_size: -; j_call: TRBJ1-2; v_call: TRBV11-1; d_call: -; cdr3_aa: CASSLTRSTNYGYTF
clone_size: -; j_call: TRBJ2-7; v_call: TRBV10-2; d_call: TRBD2; cdr3_aa: CAKVAGEEWVYEQYF
clone_size: -; j_call: TRBJ2-1; v_call: TRBV7-8; d_call: -; cdr3_aa: CASSSRDTLYNEQFF
clone_size: -; j_call: TRBJ2-1; v_call: TRBV21-1; d_call: -; cdr3_aa: CASPNPPRGLAGLNNEQFF
clone_size: -; j_call: TRBJ2-1; v_call: TRBV6-1; d_call: TRBD2; cdr3_aa: CASVAGGVNEQFF
clone_size: -; j_call: TRBJ2-6; v_call: TRBV5-1; d_call: -; cdr3_aa: CASSLRQVGSGANVLTF
clone_size: -; j_call: TRBJ2-2; v_call: TRBV7-6; d_call: TRBD2; cdr3_aa: CASSLSTSGRIPGELFF
clone_size: once; j_call: TRBJ2-1; v_call: TRBV27; d_call: TRBD2; cdr3_aa: CASSSKTSGISYNEQFF
clone_size: -; j_call: TRBJ2-3; v_call: TRBV14; d_call: -; cdr3_aa: CASSQSGYTDTQYF
clone_size: -; j_call: TRBJ2-1; v_call: TRBV6-5; d_call: -; cdr3_aa: CASSYAIGGPYNEQFF
clone_size: -; j_call: TRBJ2-7; v_call: TRBV14; d_call: -; cdr3_aa: CASSPEAGSYEQYF
clone_size: -; j_call: TRBJ2-5; v_call: TRBV6-5; d_call: TRBD1; cdr3_aa: CASTEDRGETQYF
clone_size: -; j_call: TRBJ2-1; v_call: TRBV28; d_call: -; cdr3_aa: CASSSLGGASGYNEQFF
clone_size: -; j_call: TRBJ2-7; v_call: TRBV27; d_call: -; cdr3_aa: CASSLFGGLNEQYF
clone_size: -; j_call: TRBJ2-3; v_call: TRBV2; d_call: -; cdr3_aa: CASSEYGGRSTDTQYF
clone_size: -; j_call: TRBJ2-7; v_call: TRBV18; d_call: -; cdr3_aa: CASSPEVPSGRSYEQYF
clone_size: -; j_call: TRBJ1-1; v_call: TRBV28; d_call: -; cdr3_aa: CASSLANTEAFF
clone_size: -; j_call: TRBJ2-1; v_call: TRBV7-8; d_call: TRBD2; cdr3_aa: CASSAYRTGGPYNEQFF
clone_size: -; j_call: TRBJ2-5; v_call: TRBV28; d_call: TRBD2; cdr3_aa: CASSYRTSGVQETQYF
clone_size: -; j_call: TRBJ1-1; v_call: TRBV30; d_call: -; cdr3_aa: CAWSPFRGATEAFF
clone_size: few; j_call: TRBJ2-1; v_call: TRBV5-4; d_call: -; cdr3_aa: CASSQINEQFF
clone_size: -; j_call: TRBJ2-2; v_call: TRBV28; d_call: TRBD2; cdr3_aa: CASSILAGGTGELFF
clone_size: -; j_call: TRBJ2-7; v_call: TRBV29-1; d_call: -; cdr3_aa: CSVEGGRESSYEQYF
clone_size: -; j_call: TRBJ2-3; v_call: TRBV11-2; d_call: TRBD2; cdr3_aa: CASSPLSGPITDTQYF
clone_size: -; j_call: TRBJ2-1; v_call: TRBV28; d_call: -; cdr3_aa: CATQPDPTNEQFF
clone_size: -; j_call: TRBJ2-1; v_call: TRBV11-2; d_call: TRBD2; cdr3_aa: CASSFGSGRDEQFF
clone_size: few; j_call: TRBJ1-5; v_call: TRBV5-8; d_call: -; cdr3_aa: CASSWNLRDGNQPQHF
clone_size: -; j_call: TRBJ2-1; v_call: TRBV10-1; d_call: TRBD2; cdr3_aa: CASSEGTSDREQFF
clone_size: -; j_call: TRBJ2-7; v_call: TRBV7-9; d_call: TRBD1; cdr3_aa: CASSFSGTGEQYF
clone_size: -; j_call: TRBJ1-2; v_call: TRBV7-6; d_call: TRBD1; cdr3_aa: CASSPGGTYGYTF
clone_size: -; j_call: TRBJ2-2; v_call: TRBV7-8; d_call: -; cdr3_aa: CASSLALKTGELFF
clone_size: -; j_call: TRBJ2-7; v_call: TRBV29-1; d_call: -; cdr3_aa: CSVEAPPLKVAGF
clone_size: -; j_call: TRBJ2-7; v_call: TRBV27; d_call: TRBD2; cdr3_aa: CASSSPGLAGAYEQYF
clone_size: -; j_call: TRBJ1-2; v_call: TRBV29-1; d_call: -; cdr3_aa: CSVDWGRGYGYTF
clone_size: -; j_call: TRBJ1-1; v_call: TRBV5-1; d_call: TRBD1; cdr3_aa: CASSLATRGVNTEAFF
clone_size: -; j_call: TRBJ2-1; v_call: TRBV9; d_call: TRBD2; cdr3_aa: CASSAVLAGVSYNEQFF
clone_size: -; j_call: TRBJ2-1; v_call: TRBV4-1; d_call: TRBD2; cdr3_aa: CASSLTASGGSSYNEQFF
clone_size: -; j_call: TRBJ2-1; v_call: TRBV27; d_call: TRBD2; cdr3_aa: CASSYGTSGRGNEQFF
clone_size: -; j_call: TRBJ2-1; v_call: TRBV27; d_call: -; cdr3_aa: CASSYLPRDTTYNEQFF
clone_size: -; j_call: TRBJ2-7; v_call: TRBV7-9; d_call: TRBD2; cdr3_aa: CASSLRTSGSYEQYF
clone_size: -; j_call: TRBJ2-1; v_call: TRBV9; d_call: -; cdr3_aa: CASSVGGSNEQFF